This entry features one T cell receptor beta chain sequence. The entry originates in a study of blood T cell repertoires in COVID-19. Authors' data handling: Nucleated cell counts were estimated from reference gene primer amplification. TCRdb's copy holds only in-frame clones and misses some; the assay was immunoSEQ multiplex PCR. The V and J calls and clone size come from that table; D and trimming were worked out from the DNA. Of 100,000 to 120,000 clones in the sample, about 80% are singletons; the top ten hold approximately 3.9%. Source material: peripheral blood. The receptor comes from a woman older than 75 with acute or convalescent COVID-19.

CDR3 loop: CASSVRDLAYEQYF. In nucleotides, the CDR3 is TGCGCCAGCAGTGTCCGGGATTTAGCCTACGAGCAGTACTTC. The chain recombines TRBV10-2 with TRBJ2-7, with a tentative D call TRBD2 (5 bases). The V gene lost 4 bases and the J gene lost 2 bases, with 12 bases spanning the gap. The CDR3 length is 14 residues. CDR1 is WSHSY and CDR2 is SAAADI in the germline V gene.